The rows below give T cell receptor beta chains drawn from one sample of a study of shared clonotypes between healthy human individuals. TCRdb's copy holds only in-frame clones and misses some; the assay was immunoSEQ multiplex PCR. The sample lists about 2.4 million clones, 93% occurring once. The sample comprised naive CD4+ T cells from PBMCs. The receptor source for this set is a young man in good health. Some clones in this sample may be carry-over from other donors' samples. The conserved cysteine and the conserved F or W are not part of the CDR3 here. Fields, in order: J gene, clone size, V gene, CDR3 protein. For some rows the clone size is stated as once, few or many, or as a class when expanded; others skip it.

TRBJ2-5 . TRBV5-4 ASSPPRAETQY
TRBJ2-4 . TRBV5-4 ASSFSGTQKNIQY
TRBJ2-7 few TRBV10-2 ASSESLRGTYEQY
TRBJ2-7 . TRBV18 ASSPPAPGGRYEQY
TRBJ1-2 once TRBV18 ASSPSIQDDGYT
TRBJ2-3 few TRBV2 ASTRRARGTWDTQY
TRBJ2-7 . TRBV5-6 ASSGPGSDEQY
TRBJ1-1 . TRBV18 ASSPTSEMNTEAF
TRBJ1-1 . TRBV5-6 ASSLAGLADLMNTEAF
TRBJ2-2 . TRBV11-1 ASTSDRGRSGELF
TRBJ2-2 . TRBV5-1 ASSGWTGVPGELF
TRBJ1-1 . TRBV28 ASSGVNTEAF
TRBJ2-7 . TRBV11-1 ASSSSVEYEQY
TRBJ1-2 . TRBV5-1 ASSPGGPLNYGYT
TRBJ2-7 few TRBV6-1 ASRREGIYEQY
TRBJ1-1 few TRBV10-2 ASRGAPDTEAF
TRBJ2-1 . TRBV7-3 ASSLSGTTFNNERF
TRBJ2-7 . TRBV7-9 ASSSRDRLAGGDEQY
TRBJ2-5 . TRBV9 ASSDGGQETQY
TRBJ2-1 . TRBV5-4 ASSAGGLALSSYNEQF
TRBJ1-2 . TRBV2 ASSEQGANYGYT
TRBJ2-7 . TRBV9 ASSVGGQGVHYEQY
TRBJ1-1 . TRBV7-2 ASSLASDSEAF
TRBJ1-2 . TRBV28 ASSRGGKVDGYT
TRBJ2-3 . TRBV6-1 ASSEAGTSGRGTDTQY
TRBJ1-4 . TRBV2 ASSEEATRAGEKLF
TRBJ1-1 . TRBV11-3 ASSLRPGNTEAF
TRBJ2-2 . TRBV6-1 ASNGYTGELF
TRBJ1-6 . TRBV29-1 SAAEGAYNSPLH
TRBJ1-5 . TRBV14 ASSQDLRQPQH
TRBJ2-3 . TRBV18 ASSPDRITDTQY
TRBJ1-3 . TRBV6-4 ASRRTGTGTGNTIY
TRBJ2-6 . TRBV6-6 ASSGTDLSGANVLT
TRBJ1-2 . TRBV28 ASNGQGVHYGYT
TRBJ1-1 . TRBV6-5 ASSRVLDEDTEAF
TRBJ2-5 . TRBV11-1 ASSSNRVQETQY
TRBJ1-2 once TRBV5-4 ASSLGAAGGYT
TRBJ2-1 . TRBV2 ASSGSGGTYNEQF
TRBJ2-2 . TRBV6-1 ASSPGLAATGELF
TRBJ2-2 . TRBV28 ASSLLAGTSGTGELF
TRBJ2-2 . TRBV7-2 ASSSQVWAPGELF
TRBJ1-4 . TRBV29-1 SVWSLNEKLF
TRBJ1-4 . TRBV28 ASSYFMEKLF
TRBJ1-2 . TRBV9 ASSVQGGRMDGYT
TRBJ1-2 . TRBV5-1 ASSLARTGRNGYT